This section outlines one T cell receptor beta chain sequence together with its context. It has no known antigen specificity. No clone much larger than this one lies a single base away; base qualities are absent. The label giving this sample's treatment or condition can be read as: nivolumab (PD-1 blockade) given before sampling. The DNeasy Blood and Tissue Kit was used to extract DNA from formalin-fixed paraffin-embedded specimens. This sample is drawn from a study of T cells in tumors and immune-related adverse events (dated by TCRdb to the early 2020s). Using the immunoSEQ assay, the TCR beta locus was amplified and sequenced, producing bulk TCR Vbeta CDR3 data. The study's processing was this. CDR3s were excluded if they were non-productive, were shorter than 7 amino acids, or did not start with C or end with F/W. Analysis was restricted to specimens with at least 1000 reads, and clonotypes were defined at the amino acid level. Clonality was calculated as 1 minus Pielou's evenness. To equalize library sizes, abundance-weighted random subsampling with replacement was performed 100 times so that 95% confidence intervals could be reported. Repertoire overlap was quantified with the Morisita overlap index, and the top 40 clones per specimen were checked for overlap with the irAE. The source is immuneACCESS, and TCRdb retained only in-frame sequences with V and J called. Part of the clones is not carried over; for the studies checked, unresolved V genes explain less than half of this, and the remainder is unexplained. That table gives V, J and clone size, and the DNA gave D and trimming. This sample is represented by about 22,000 clones; just over 90% of them were singletons. The leading ten clones occupy approximately 1.5% of the sample.

Here the sequenced sample was lymph node tissue, taken from a patient treated with anti-PD-1 therapy. The TCR comes from a female donor with metastatic renal cell carcinoma.

The CDR3 loop reads CASSHRDRVRSYEQYF. The nucleotides read TGTGCCAGCTCACACCGGGACAGGGTACGATCCTACGAGCAGTACTTC. Here the chain combines TRBV18 and TRBJ2-7; 9 bases in the middle match TRBD1. Looking up the germline V gene yields CDR1 KGHSH and CDR2 LQKENI. At the junction V is shortened by 4 bases and J by 1 base; bases outside the gene matches: 8. Inclusive of the bounding cysteine and phenylalanine, the CDR3 is 16 residues long. The retained sequence is limited to the CDR3, 48 bases, with the frame set at the first base. The CDR3 plus the reference TRBV18 and TRBJ2-7 genes for the other parts give the full variable domain: NAGVMQNPRHLVRRRGQEARLRCSPMKGHSHVYWYRQLPEEGLKFMVYLQKENIIDESGMPKERFSAEFPKEGPSILRIQQVVRGDSAAYFCASSHRDRVRSYEQYFGPGTRLTVT.